This T cell receptor beta chain was retrieved from a study of CD4+ T cells in melanoma. Broader study findings: Diverse differentiation states were reported for melanoma neoantigen-specific CD4+ T cells. CD8+ T cell, macrophage and B cell function reportedly correlated with neoantigen-specific CD4+ T cells.

Libraries were prepared by immunoSEQ multiplex PCR; TCRdb keeps only in-frame clonotypes and omits some of them. This sample has nearly 50,000 clones, with approximately 89% found just once. The CDR3 is 14 amino acids. From germline, CDR1 is SEHNR and CDR2 FQNEAQ (reference sequence). After removal of 5 bases from V and 7 bases from J, the junction contained 7 bases not matched to a gene. Turning to this clone: The antigen is unknown.

Sequencing was done on a sample of peripheral blood. The genes are TRBV7-9 and TRBJ2-7; 11 nucleotides line up with TRBD2. This TCR came from a human donor with melanoma. The DNA of the CDR3 is TGTGCCAGCAGCCAACTAGCGGGGGCCAGAGAGCAGTACTTC. Amino acids: CASSQLAGAREQYF.